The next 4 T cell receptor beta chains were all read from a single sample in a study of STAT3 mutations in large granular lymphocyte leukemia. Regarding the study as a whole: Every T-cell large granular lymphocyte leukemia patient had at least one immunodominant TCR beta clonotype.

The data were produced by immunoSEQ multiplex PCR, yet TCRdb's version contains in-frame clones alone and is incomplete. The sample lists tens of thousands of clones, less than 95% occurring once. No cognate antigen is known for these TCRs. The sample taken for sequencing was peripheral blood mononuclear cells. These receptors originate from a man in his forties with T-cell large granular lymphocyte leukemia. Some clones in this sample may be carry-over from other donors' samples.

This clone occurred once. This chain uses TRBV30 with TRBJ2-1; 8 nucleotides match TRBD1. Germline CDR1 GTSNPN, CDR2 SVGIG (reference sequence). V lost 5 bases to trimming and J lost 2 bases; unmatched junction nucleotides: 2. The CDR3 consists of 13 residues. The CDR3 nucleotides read TGTGCCTGGGTGGGACAGGCCTACAATGAGCAGTTCTTC. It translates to CAWVGQAYNEQFF.

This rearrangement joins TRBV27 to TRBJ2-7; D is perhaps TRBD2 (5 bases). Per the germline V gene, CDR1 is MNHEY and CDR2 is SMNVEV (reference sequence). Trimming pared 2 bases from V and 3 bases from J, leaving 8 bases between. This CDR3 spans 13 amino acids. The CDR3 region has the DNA TGTGCCAGCAGTTTAGGCCGGGACTACGAGCAGTACTTC. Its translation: CASSLGRDYEQYF.

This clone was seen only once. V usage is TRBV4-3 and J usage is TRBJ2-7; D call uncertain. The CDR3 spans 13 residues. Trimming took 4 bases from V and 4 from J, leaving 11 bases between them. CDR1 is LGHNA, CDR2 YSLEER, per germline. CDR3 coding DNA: TGCGCCAGCAGCCCTTCTGTGGGTTACGAGCAGTACTTC. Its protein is CASSPSVGYEQYF.

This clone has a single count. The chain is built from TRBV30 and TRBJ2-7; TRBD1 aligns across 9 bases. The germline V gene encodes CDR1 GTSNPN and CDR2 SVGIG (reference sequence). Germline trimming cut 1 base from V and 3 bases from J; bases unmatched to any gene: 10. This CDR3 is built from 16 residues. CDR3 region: CAWSGPGQGRNYEQYF. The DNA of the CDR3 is TGTGCCTGGAGTGGCCCCGGACAGGGGAGAAACTACGAGCAGTACTTC.